This passage covers 32 T cell receptor beta chains from one sample sequenced in a study of T cell responses to AZD1222 COVID-19 vaccine. Generated by immunoSEQ multiplex PCR, the TCRdb table keeps only in-frame clones and is missing some. The sample includes around 50,000 clones, 65% to 90% of them seen just once. The source material was peripheral blood, sampled 28 days after the second AZD1222 dose. The receptors were sampled from an adult who received the AZD1222 COVID-19 vaccine.

This clone was counted once. The chain employs TRBV7-9 and TRBJ2-6; the match to TRBD1 covers 9 bases. Germline values: CDR1 SEHNR, CDR2 FQNEAQ (reference sequence). The CDR3 is made up of 16 amino acids. V trimming: 5 bases; J trimming: 4 bases; junction bases outside the gene matches: 6. As DNA, the CDR3 is TGTGCCAGCAGCACCACAGGGGGCGAAGGGGCCAACGTCCTGACTTTC. It translates to CASSTTGGEGANVLTF.

The CDR3: CASSFLPGEQYF. In DNA, the CDR3 is TGTGCCAGCAGCTTTTTACCCGGGGAGCAGTACTTC. This chain uses TRBV5-6 with TRBJ2-7, with D unresolved. V shed 2 bases and J shed 7 bases, with 10 bases lying between them. Germline V lookup: CDR1 SGHDT, CDR2 YYEEEE. The CDR3 loop spans 12 amino acids.

The chain combines TRBV9 with TRBJ2-7; D possibly corresponds to TRBD2 (5 bases). Looked up from germline, CDR1 is SGDLS and CDR2 is YYNGEE. CDR3 length: 14 amino acids. With 1 base removed from V and 3 bases from J, the gap between germline ends came to 11 bases. The CDR3 reads CASSVSSQDYEQYF. The CDR3 DNA follows: TGTGCCAGCAGCGTATCTAGCCAGGACTACGAGCAGTACTTC.

This clone appeared a single time. The chain uses TRBV29-1 and TRBJ1-4, with D possibly being TRBD1 (5 bases). The germline CDR1 and CDR2 sequences are SQVTM and ANQGSEA. The CDR3 consists of 13 residues. Between the trimmed V and J ends, which lost 7 bases and 0 bases, there was a span of 9 bases. The CDR3 DNA reads TGCAGCGGAAAGACAGCAACTAATGAAAAACTGTTTTTT. Protein: CSGKTATNEKLFF.

The CDR3 DNA reads TGTGCCAGCAGCCCGACAGGGGGCGCGTACTATGGCTACACCTTC. Encoded protein: CASSPTGGAYYGYTF. The V call is TRBV5-4, the J call TRBJ1-2, with 10 bases fitting TRBD1. The germline V gene has CDR1 SGHNT and CDR2 YYREEE (reference sequence). Trimming took 4 bases from V and 3 from J; bases not matched to a gene: 6. The CDR3 totals 15 residues.

The rearrangement uses TRBV7-6 and TRBJ2-3; D unclear. Germline V gene sequence: CDR1 SGHVS, CDR2 FNYEAQ. The length of the CDR3 is 15 residues. V was trimmed by 1 base and J by 2 bases, leaving 10 bases between them. The CDR3 nucleotides read TGTGCCAGCAGCTTAGTGGGTGGGGACACAGATACGCAGTATTTT. Translating gives CASSLVGGDTDTQYF.

The chain couples TRBV6-1 to TRBJ1-4, with D maybe TRBD1 (5 bases). The V and J ends lost 4 bases and 3 bases respectively, with 15 bases between them. The germline gives CDR1 MNHNS, CDR2 SASEGT. The CDR3 extends over 16 amino acids. DNA for the CDR3: TGTGCCAGCAGTGGTAGGGACTTTTTACCTAATGAAAAACTGTTTTTT. This translates into CASSGRDFLPNEKLFF.

This clone was recorded a few times. The chain has TRBV25-1 and TRBJ1-1; tentatively, D is TRBD1 (5 bases). This CDR3 region has 16 residues. The V end lost 3 bases, the J end lost 4 bases, and 18 bases lay between the germline ends. The germline V gene has CDR1 MGHDK and CDR2 SYGVNS. The CDR3 sequence: CASSDTSGTEGTEAFF. DNA of the CDR3: TGTGCCAGCAGTGACACCTCCGGGACGGAAGGCACTGAAGCTTTCTTT.

The CDR3 sequence is CASSTLGASYGYTF. The CDR3, as DNA: TGTGCCAGCAGTACCCTGGGAGCGAGCTATGGCTACACCTTC. The chain links TRBV28 to TRBJ1-2, with no clear D. This CDR3 contains 14 residues. V lost 5 bases, J lost 4 bases, and 14 bases lay in between. CDR1 is MDHEN, CDR2 SYDVKM, per germline.

This rearrangement joins TRBV5-4 to TRBJ2-6; perhaps TRBD1 as D (6 bases). V gave up 0 bases and J gave up 1 base, with 14 bases separating them. From germline, CDR1 is SGHNT and CDR2 YYREEE (reference sequence). CDR3 size: 18 residues. CDR3 sequence: CASSLGTTGISGANVLTF. CDR3 sequence (DNA): TGTGCCAGCAGCTTGGGGACCACAGGGATTTCTGGGGCCAACGTCCTGACTTTC.

This chain joins TRBV28 and TRBJ2-1, with TRBD2 matching 14 bases. J gave up 10 bases and V 6 bases, and 2 bases lay outside the gene matches. CDR1 is MDHEN and CDR2 is SYDVKM in the germline V gene. The CDR3 consists of 13 residues. The CDR3 is CASRTSGRAEQFF. CDR3 nucleotides: TGTGCCAGCAGGACTAGCGGGAGGGCGGAGCAGTTCTTC.

The genes are TRBV7-8 and TRBJ2-7, with D perhaps TRBD1 or TRBD2 (7 bases each). V was clipped by 1 base and J by 3 bases, with 16 bases between them. This CDR3 is built from 16 residues. CDR1 SGHVS and CDR2 FQNEAQ come from the germline V gene. The CDR3 coding sequence is TGTGCCAGCAGCTTAGTTAACAGGGGAGGGATCTACGAGCAGTACTTC. It specifies CASSLVNRGGIYEQYF. Combining the CDR3 with reference TRBV7-8 and TRBJ2-7 gives the whole variable domain GAGVSQSPRYKVAKRGQDVALRCDPISGHVSLFWYQQALGQGPEFLTYFQNEAQLDKSGLPSDRFFAERPEGSVSTLKIQRTQQEDSAVYLCASSLVNRGGIYEQYFGPGTRLTVT.

V gene TRBV5-1 combines with J gene TRBJ2-2; tentative D call: TRBD2 (6 bases). This CDR3 region has 16 residues. Germline CDR1 SGHRS, CDR2 YFSETQ. The germline V and J ends were trimmed by 0 bases and 4 bases, with 13 bases remaining between them. The DNA of the CDR3 is TGCGCCAGCAGCTTGGTTATGGGAGCGGGCACCGGGGAGCTGTTTTTT. Amino acid sequence: CASSLVMGAGTGELFF.

The rearrangement joins TRBV7-3 to TRBJ1-6; unclear D gene. V shed 2 bases and J shed 10 bases, with 18 bases lying between them. This CDR3 is 16 amino acids long. Germline V gene data show CDR1 as SGHTA and CDR2 as FQGTGA. The CDR3 region is CASSLQGTGLGSPLHF. In DNA, the CDR3 is TGTGCCAGCAGCTTACAAGGCACTGGTTTAGGCTCACCCCTCCACTTT. The whole variable domain, filled in from reference TRBV7-3 and TRBJ1-6, reads GAGVSQTPSNKVTEKGKYVELRCDPISGHTALYWYRQSLGQGPEFLIYFQGTGAADDSGLPNDRFFAVRPEGSVSTLKIQRTERGDSAVYLCASSLQGTGLGSPLHFGNGTRLTVT.

This clone was seen a few times. The chain recombines TRBV18 with TRBJ2-7; tentatively, D is TRBD2 (7 bases). The ends were cut back, 1 base at V and 5 bases at J, with 21 bases in the middle. The CDR3 is 17 amino acids. Germline loops: CDR1 KGHSH, CDR2 LQKENI. In nucleotides, the CDR3 is TGTGCCAGCTCACCACGGGAGGGCGGGGGCTATCTCAACGAGCAGTACTTC. This gives the protein CASSPREGGGYLNEQYF.

This clone was observed a handful of times. The chain links TRBV7-9 to TRBJ2-7, with 7 bases aligning to TRBD2. Germline trimming cut 5 bases from V and 3 bases from J; bases unmatched to any gene: 4. Germline V gene lookup returns CDR1 SEHNR and CDR2 FQNEAQ (reference sequence). The CDR3 has 13 residues. This CDR3 is CASSPTSFYEQYF. The DNA of the CDR3 is TGTGCCAGCAGCCCGACTAGCTTCTACGAGCAGTACTTC. Filled out from reference TRBV7-9 and TRBJ2-7, the complete variable domain reads DTGVSQNPRHKITKRGQNVTFRCDPISEHNRLYWYRQTLGQGPEFLTYFQNEAQLEKSRLLSDRFSAERPKGSFSTLEIQRTEQGDSAMYLCASSPTSFYEQYFGPGTRLTVT.

This chain uses TRBV24-1 with TRBJ2-3; maybe TRBD1 (6 bases). V shed 9 bases and J shed 1 base, with 16 bases lying between them. The CDR3 covers 15 residues. Germline V gene lookup returns CDR1 KGHDR and CDR2 SFDVKD. In nucleotides, the CDR3 is TGTGCCACCGCTATTAACAGGGCTGGCACAGATACGCAGTATTTT. Protein product: CATAINRAGTDTQYF.

The chain has TRBV6-5 and TRBJ2-2; no reliable D call. CDR1 MNHEY and CDR2 SVGAGI come from the germline V gene. The CDR3 is 14 amino acids. V lost 4 bases to trimming and J lost 2 bases, with 8 bases between them. CDR3 DNA: TGTGCCAGCAGTTTGACAAGTAACACCGGGGAGCTGTTTTTT. As protein: CASSLTSNTGELFF.

The chain carries TRBV2 and TRBJ2-3; the D is unclear. V was trimmed by 1 base and J by 2 bases, leaving 1 base between them. This CDR3 is 12 amino acids long. Looked up from germline, CDR1 is SNHLY and CDR2 is FYNNEI. The chain's CDR3 is CASSEDTDTQYF. CDR3 DNA: TGTGCCAGCAGTGAAGACACAGATACGCAGTATTTT.

The chain joins TRBV6-6 to TRBJ2-7; D is ambiguous. Germline lookup yields CDR1 MNHNY and CDR2 SVGAGI (reference sequence). This CDR3 has 11 residues. Trimming took off 4 bases at V and 2 bases at J, with 3 bases between the two ends. CDR3 in DNA: TGTGCCAGCAGTTGGGCCTACGAGCAGTACTTC. It translates to CASSWAYEQYF.

The rearrangement joins TRBV24-1 to TRBJ2-3, with D possibly TRBD2 on 6 matching bases. The CDR3 loop spans 12 amino acids. The germline V gene has CDR1 KGHDR and CDR2 SFDVKD. Trimming took 6 bases from V and 9 from J, leaving 12 bases between them. The CDR3 nucleotides read TGTGCCACCAGTCGAGGGGCGGGGACGCAGTATTTT. Amino acid sequence: CATSRGAGTQYF.

The J gene is TRBJ1-6, the V gene TRBV10-1; no clear D gene. The CDR3 has 14 amino acids. The V end lost 3 bases, the J end lost 7 bases, and 10 bases lay between the germline ends. Germline CDR1 WNHNN, CDR2 SYGVQD (reference sequence). The CDR3 nucleotides read TGCGCCAGCAGTGAATTTATGGTGAATTCACCCCTCCACTTT. This sequence encodes CASSEFMVNSPLHF.

The chain has TRBV5-4 and TRBJ2-7; TRBD2 aligns across 11 bases. The CDR3 totals 14 residues. Germline V gives CDR1 SGHNT, CDR2 YYREEE (reference sequence). V was clipped by 4 bases and J by 3 bases; unmatched bases: 3. The CDR3 coding sequence is TGTGCCAGCAGCACGGGACTAGCGGACTACGAGCAGTACTTC. As protein: CASSTGLADYEQYF.

The J gene is TRBJ2-1, the V gene TRBV19; 8 nucleotides match TRBD2. Unmatched junction bases numbered 5, after V lost 5 bases and J lost 2 bases. Germline V CDR1 and CDR2: LNHDA, SQIVND (reference sequence). The CDR3 contains 15 residues. The chain's CDR3 is CASSVTSGAYNEQFF. Written as DNA, the CDR3 is TGTGCCAGTAGTGTAACTAGCGGAGCCTACAATGAGCAGTTCTTC.

As concerns this clone: Distinct nucleotide sequences in the sample also encode this CDR3. The chain carries TRBV9 and TRBJ2-1; TRBD2 might be the D (6 bases). The V and J ends lost 0 bases and 1 base respectively, with 8 bases between them. Germline CDR1 and CDR2: SGDLS and YYNGEE. The CDR3 length is 15 residues. The CDR3 sequence: CASSVAGESYNEQFF. The CDR3 DNA follows: TGTGCCAGCAGCGTAGCGGGAGAGTCCTACAATGAGCAGTTCTTC.

This rearrangement joins TRBV7-9 to TRBJ2-3; D possibly corresponds to TRBD1 (6 bases). V dropped 2 bases and J dropped 0 bases, with 18 bases sitting between them. The germline V gene encodes CDR1 SEHNR and CDR2 FQNEAQ (reference sequence). This CDR3 spans 18 amino acids. This CDR3 is CASSLSGVAAPSTDTQYF. In DNA, the CDR3 is TGTGCCAGCAGCTTATCAGGGGTGGCGGCGCCTAGCACAGATACGCAGTATTTT.

For the CDR3, the DNA is TGTGCCACCAGCAGACCCTCAGGAGGCTATGGCTACACCTTC. Amino acids: CATSRPSGGYGYTF. V is TRBV15 and J is TRBJ1-2; no clear D gene. Trimming removed 2 bases from V and 4 bases from J, with 11 bases in between. CDR3 length: 14 residues. Per germline, CDR1 LNHNV and CDR2 YYDKDF (reference sequence).

V gene TRBV18 combines with J gene TRBJ1-2; TRBD1 agrees at 8 bases. There are 15 residues in the CDR3. Germline CDR1 KGHSH, CDR2 LQKENI. V trimming: 3 bases; J trimming: 7 bases; junction bases outside the gene matches: 10. The CDR3 reads CASSPPGQALVGYTF. CDR3 nucleotides: TGTGCCAGCTCACCTCCGGGACAGGCCCTTGTTGGCTACACCTTC.

A few counts support this clone. The chain links TRBV3-1 (or the pseudogene TRBV3-2) to TRBJ1-1; D is perhaps TRBD1 (6 bases). This CDR3 spans 14 amino acids. Looked up from germline, CDR1 is LGHDT and CDR2 is YNNKEL (reference sequence). Trimming took off 4 bases at V and 1 base at J, with 10 bases between the two ends. The CDR3 region has the DNA TGTGCCAGCAGCCTAGCGGACAGGAACACTGAAGCTTTCTTT. Translated, it gives CASSLADRNTEAFF.

The chain carries TRBV24-1 and TRBJ2-3, with D perhaps TRBD1 (6 bases). Trimming left V 4 bases short and J 3 bases short, with 13 bases between. From germline, CDR1 is KGHDR and CDR2 SFDVKD. The CDR3 spans 15 residues. The chain's CDR3 is CATSDRSRGTDTQYF. The CDR3 nucleotides read TGTGCCACCAGTGACCGTTCCAGGGGAACAGATACGCAGTATTTT.

In DNA form, the CDR3 reads TGTGCCAGCAGCCCAGGGGACGACTATGGCTACACCTTC. This sequence encodes CASSPGDDYGYTF. The gene calls are TRBV9 and TRBJ1-2, with D possibly matching TRBD1 (6 bases). CDR1 and CDR2 from the germline V gene are SGDLS and YYNGEE. This CDR3 region has 13 residues. V was trimmed by 4 bases and J by 3 bases, leaving 10 bases between them.

The chain couples TRBV2 to TRBJ1-1; 7 nucleotides align to TRBD1. This CDR3 region has 15 residues. Germline trimming cut 1 base from V and 0 bases from J; bases unmatched to any gene: 2. The germline V gene encodes CDR1 SNHLY and CDR2 FYNNEI. CDR3 loop: CASSEGQGLNTEAFF. DNA for the CDR3: TGTGCCAGCAGTGAAGGACAGGGCCTGAACACTGAAGCTTTCTTT.